These T cell receptor beta chains were read from a single sample in a study of T cell responses to AZD1222 COVID-19 vaccine. Method: immunoSEQ multiplex PCR; TCRdb's copy keeps in-frame clones and lacks some. This sample has fewer than 130,000 clones, with about 87% found just once. The source material was peripheral blood, sampled 28 days after the second AZD1222 dose. The receptors stem from an adult who received the AZD1222 COVID-19 vaccine. Each CDR3 is given with its conserved first and last residue. D genes are given only for firm matches. Clone size is given for some rows only: seen once, a few or many times, or a class if the clone is expanded.

D,J,size,V,CDR3,DNA
NA,TRBJ1-6,NA,TRBV6-6,CASSYHPSDSPLHF,TGTGCCAGCAGTTACCACCCCTCGGATTCACCCCTCCACTTT
NA,TRBJ1-1,NA,TRBV6-5,CASSPPDKGTEAFF,TGTGCCAGCAGTCCCCCGGACAAGGGCACTGAAGCTTTCTTT
TRBD2,TRBJ2-5,NA,TRBV3-1/TRBV3-2,CASSQDRSAGRETQYF,TGTGCCAGCAGCCAAGATCGGTCAGCGGGACGGGAGACCCAGTACTTC
NA,TRBJ1-6,NA,TRBV3-1/TRBV3-2,CASSHGGRNSPLHF,TGTGCCAGCAGCCATGGGGGTCGGAATTCACCCCTCCACTTT
NA,TRBJ1-4,NA,TRBV6-5,CASSYSKGLNEKLFF,TGTGCCAGCAGTTACTCTAAGGGTCTTAATGAAAAACTGTTTTTT
NA,TRBJ1-2,NA,TRBV28,CASNPVGVGYGYTF,TGTGCCAGCAACCCTGTCGGGGTGGGGTATGGCTACACCTTC
NA,TRBJ2-4,NA,TRBV5-1,CASSKEEFTKNIQYF,TGCGCCAGCAGCAAAGAGGAATTCACCAAAAACATTCAGTACTTC
NA,TRBJ1-3,NA,TRBV9,CASSVAVVGNTIYF,TGTGCCAGCAGCGTAGCTGTGGTTGGAAACACCATATATTTT
TRBD1,TRBJ2-2,NA,TRBV25-1,CAVDRGNTGELFF,TGTGCCGTGGACAGGGGAAACACCGGGGAGCTGTTTTTT
NA,TRBJ1-1,NA,TRBV27,CASSQSVRTEAFF,TGTGCCAGCAGTCAATCAGTTCGGACTGAAGCTTTCTTT
TRBD1,TRBJ1-5,NA,TRBV6-5,CASSKRDRWNQPQHF,TGTGCCAGCAGTAAAAGGGACAGGTGGAATCAGCCCCAGCATTTT
NA,TRBJ2-5,NA,TRBV7-6,CASSLVMGVGRETQYF,TGTGCCAGCAGCTTAGTTATGGGAGTGGGGAGAGAGACCCAGTACTTC
NA,TRBJ2-6,NA,TRBV5-1,CASSPGTSSSGANVLTF,TGCGCCAGCAGCCCCGGGACATCCAGCTCTGGGGCCAACGTCCTGACTTTC
TRBD2,TRBJ2-3,NA,TRBV3-1/TRBV3-2,CASSTRTSGSAYTDTQYF,TGTGCCAGCAGCACTCGGACTAGCGGGAGTGCGTATACAGATACGCAGTATTTT
TRBD1,TRBJ1-3,NA,TRBV5-1,CASSLAGQGSGNTIYF,TGCGCCAGCAGCTTGGCGGGACAGGGTTCTGGAAACACCATATATTTT
NA,TRBJ2-2,NA,TRBV9,CASSLGRQGRYTGELFF,TGTGCCAGCAGCCTAGGGAGGCAGGGCCGATACACCGGGGAGCTGTTTTTT
TRBD1,TRBJ1-2,NA,TRBV5-1,CASSFDRGRLGYTF,TGCGCCAGCAGCTTTGACAGGGGGCGACTGGGCTACACCTTC
NA,TRBJ1-2,NA,TRBV7-9,CASSTHLVGHSNYGYTF,TGTGCCAGCAGCACTCACCTGGTAGGACACTCTAACTATGGCTACACCTTC
NA,TRBJ1-5,NA,TRBV7-9,CASSSYGGAVNQPQHF,TGTGCCAGCAGCTCCTATGGGGGGGCCGTCAATCAGCCCCAGCATTTT
NA,TRBJ1-1,NA,TRBV7-6,CASSRGDGLNTEAFF,TGTGCCAGCAGCCGGGGAGACGGACTGAACACTGAAGCTTTCTTT
TRBD1,TRBJ1-2,NA,TRBV4-1,CASSLSGQGFGYTF,TGCGCCAGCAGCCTATCGGGACAGGGGTTTGGCTACACCTTC
TRBD1,TRBJ2-5,NA,TRBV19,CASSRGTGVGETQYF,TGTGCCAGTAGTAGGGGTACAGGGGTCGGGGAGACCCAGTACTTC
TRBD1,TRBJ2-2,NA,TRBV24-1,CATSGTGGSNTGELFF,TGTGCCACCAGTGGGACAGGGGGATCGAACACCGGGGAGCTGTTTTTT
TRBD2,TRBJ2-3,few,TRBV15,CATSRDRAGGPSTDTQYF,TGTGCCACCAGCAGAGATAGAGCGGGGGGGCCGAGCACAGATACGCAGTATTTT